The 21 T cell receptor beta chains presented below share a single source sample, sequenced in a study of T cells in Graves' hyperthyroidism and ophthalmopathy. Amplified TCR beta CDR3 regions derived from RNA transcripts. RT-PCR in the first round (using the HTBI primer set) targeted the TCR CDR3. One entry per CDR3 protein results from TCRdb running MiXCR on the multiplex PCR reads. This sample has fewer than 550,000 distinct CDR3 sequences, with around a sixth found just once. Sequencing was carried out using blood. These receptors all come from a woman under 30 with Graves' hyperthyroidism.

V and J are TRBV3-1 and TRBJ1-4; D is undetermined. Trimming removed 3 bases at V and 8 bases at J, with 10 bases between. CDR1 is LGHDT and CDR2 is YNNKEL in the germline V gene (reference sequence). This CDR3 is built from 13 residues. This CDR3 is CASSQGVGEKLFF. For the CDR3, the DNA is TGTGCCAGCAGCCAGGGCGTGGGAGAAAAACTGTTTTTT.

This rearrangement joins TRBV7-6 to TRBJ2-1; the D is unclear. The V gene's germline CDR1 is SGHVS and CDR2 FNYEAQ. The CDR3 loop spans 14 amino acids. The V and J ends lost 1 base and 9 bases respectively, with 13 bases between them. The CDR3 reads CASSLEIHISEQFF. In DNA, the CDR3 is TGTGCCAGCAGCTTAGAAATTCATATAAGTGAGCAGTTCTTC. The full variable domain, rest sourced from reference TRBV7-6 and TRBJ2-1, is GAGVSQSPRYKVTKRGQDVALRCDPISGHVSLYWYRQALGQGPEFLTYFNYEAQQDKSGLPNDRFSAERPEGSISTLTIQRTEQRDSAMYRCASSLEIHISEQFFGPGTRLTVL.

The V and J genes are TRBV19 and TRBJ2-5; a weak D match, TRBD2 (5 bases). Germline V CDR1 and CDR2: LNHDA, SQIVND (reference sequence). V lost 6 bases to trimming and J lost 5 bases, with 16 bases between them. The CDR3 covers 14 residues. Here the CDR3 reads CASSHSGRLETQYF. As DNA, the CDR3 is TGTGCCAGTAGCCACAGCGGTCGACTGGAGACCCAGTACTTC.

This clonotype was seen repeatedly, ten times or more. The gene calls are TRBV12-3 or TRBV12-4 and TRBJ2-6, with D uncertain. The V end was cut by 2 bases, the J end by 0 bases, with 11 bases between. The CDR3 sequence is 17 residues long. The CDR3 loop is CASSLPVSSSGANVLTF. CDR3 DNA sequence: TGTGCCAGCAGTTTACCCGTGAGTAGCTCTGGGGCCAACGTCCTGACTTTC.

This clonotype was recorded at least ten times. The chain uses TRBV5-5 and TRBJ1-4; D ambiguous. V was trimmed by 2 bases and J by 0 bases, leaving 11 bases between them. The CDR3 contains 16 residues. The germline gives CDR1 SGHKS, CDR2 YYEKEE (reference sequence). This chain's CDR3 is CASSFGRIATNEKLFF. The CDR3 region has the DNA TGTGCCAGCAGCTTCGGCAGGATTGCAACTAATGAAAAACTGTTTTTT. The entire variable domain, with the rest obtained from reference TRBV5-5 and TRBJ1-4, is as follows: DAGVTQSPTHLIKTRGQQVTLRCSPISGHKSVSWYQQVLGQGPQFIFQYYEKEERGRGNFPDRFSARQFPNYSSELNVNALLLGDSALYLCASSFGRIATNEKLFFGSGTQLSVL.

This clonotype came up many times. The rearrangement joins TRBV29-1 to TRBJ2-3; D gene uncertain. Germline V gene sequence: CDR1 SQVTM, CDR2 ANQGSEA. This CDR3 has 14 residues. Trimming removed 7 bases from V and 2 bases from J, with 16 bases in between. Here the CDR3 reads CSARPTSPTDTQYF. In DNA, the CDR3 is TGCAGCGCTAGGCCGACCTCCCCCACAGATACGCAGTATTTT.

This clonotype showed up just a few times. The chain uses TRBV4-2 and TRBJ2-3; 7 bases map to TRBD2. The ends lost 0 bases at V and 6 bases at J; junction bases unmatched: 12. Germline loops: CDR1 LGHNA, CDR2 YNFKEQ. This CDR3 is built from 17 residues. The chain's CDR3 is CASSQDHRTSLWDTQYF. The CDR3 DNA follows: TGTGCCAGCAGCCAAGATCACCGGACTAGTCTTTGGGATACGCAGTATTTT.

The V call is TRBV28, the J call TRBJ1-6; tentatively, D is TRBD1 (6 bases). Trimming removed 6 bases from V and 9 bases from J, with 18 bases in between. Germline V gene sequence: CDR1 MDHEN, CDR2 SYDVKM. This CDR3 region has 15 residues. The chain's CDR3 is CASRLTGPGGSPLHF. Here the CDR3 DNA reads TGTGCCAGCAGGCTCACAGGGCCAGGCGGTTCACCCCTCCACTTT.

A word on this clonotype: A much more abundant neighbour one base away suggests this may be a read error. The genes are TRBV14 and TRBJ1-2, with 8 bases aligning to TRBD1. The CDR3 has 16 amino acids. The germline gives CDR1 SGHDN, CDR2 FVKESK. The chain's CDR3 is CAGSQDVTGASFGYTF. Written as DNA, the CDR3 is TGTGCCGGCAGCCAAGACGTGACAGGGGCATCCTTTGGCTACACCTTC.

The rearrangement uses TRBV15 and TRBJ1-2; 9 positions agree with TRBD1. This CDR3 contains 15 residues. With 4 bases clipped from V and 3 bases from J, the junction kept 6 bases outside the gene matches. Germline assignment: CDR1 LNHNV and CDR2 YYDKDF (reference sequence). The CDR3 region has the DNA TGTGCCACCAGCAACAGGGGGCGCGACTACTATGGCTACACCTTC. This sequence encodes CATSNRGRDYYGYTF. The whole variable domain, remainder taken from reference TRBV15 and TRBJ1-2, is DAMVIQNPRYQVTQFGKPVTLSCSQTLNHNVMYWYQQKSSQAPKLLFHYYDKDFNNEADTPDNFQSRRPNTSFCFLDIRSPGLGDTAMYLCATSNRGRDYYGYTFGSGTRLTVV.

Ten or more counts support this clonotype. The genes are TRBV2 and TRBJ2-5, with D perhaps given as TRBD1 or TRBD2 (6 bases each). V was clipped by 4 bases and J by 5 bases, with 11 bases between them. There are 13 residues in the CDR3. Germline CDR1 SNHLY, CDR2 FYNNEI. CDR3 in amino acids: CASSGLGGETQYF. The CDR3 nucleotides are TGTGCCAGCAGTGGCCTAGGGGGGGAGACCCAGTACTTC.

This clonotype was counted many times. The chain joins TRBV6-2 or TRBV6-3 to TRBJ1-2; TRBD1 might be the D (5 bases). Germline lookup yields CDR1 MNHEY and CDR2 SVGEGT. Deletions cut 11 bases from V and 0 bases from J, with 13 bases between. The CDR3 spans 13 residues. CDR3: CACSGPPNYGYTF. Written as DNA, the CDR3 is TGTGCCTGCTCGGGGCCCCCTAACTATGGCTACACCTTC.

This clonotype was detected many times. The chain couples TRBV5-1 to TRBJ2-7, with 15 positions matching TRBD2. CDR3 length equals 19 residues. From germline, CDR1 is SGHRS and CDR2 YFSETQ. Trimming took 4 bases from V and 2 from J; bases not matched to a gene: 13. CDR3 nucleotides: TGCGCCAGCAGCCTCCGGGACGTCGGACTAGCGGGGGGGACCTACGAGCAGTACTTC. Protein sequence: CASSLRDVGLAGGTYEQYF.

This clonotype showed up many times. The CDR3 here is CASSLTGGLSSYEQYF. In DNA form, the CDR3 reads TGTGCCAGCAGCTTAACGGGGGGTCTGAGCTCCTACGAGCAGTACTTC. The chain recombines TRBV7-3 with TRBJ2-7, with D maybe TRBD2 (6 bases). CDR1 and CDR2 (germline): SGHTA, FQGTGA. The CDR3 is 16 amino acids. The ends were cut back, 0 bases at V and 0 bases at J, with 12 bases in the middle.

This clonotype was picked up many times. This chain joins TRBV7-9 and TRBJ2-5; D might be TRBD2 (5 bases). Deletions cut 4 bases from V and 5 bases from J, with 20 bases between. Germline loops: CDR1 SEHNR, CDR2 FQNEAQ (reference sequence). The CDR3 is 16 amino acids. The CDR3: CASSSRRSGSSETQYF. The CDR3 DNA is TGTGCCAGCAGCTCCAGGAGGAGCGGAAGTAGTGAGACCCAGTACTTC.

The CDR3 spells CASSHLGTSYEQYF. The CDR3 region has the DNA TGTGCCAGCAGCCACCTCGGGACTAGCTACGAGCAGTACTTC. This chain links TRBV7-2 with TRBJ2-7; 8 bases are a match to TRBD2. The length of the CDR3 is 14 residues. Germline CDR1 SGHTA, CDR2 FQGNSA. The trim removed 5 bases at V and 3 bases at J, leaving 6 bases unmatched.

This clonotype has a count of ten or more. The J gene is TRBJ2-1, the V gene TRBV5-1; 9 positions match TRBD1. CDR3 length: 17 amino acids. Germline trimming cut 0 bases from V and 7 bases from J; bases unmatched to any gene: 11. Germline V lookup: CDR1 SGHRS, CDR2 YFSETQ. The CDR3 here is CASSLALGQGGLNEQFF. CDR3 in DNA: TGCGCCAGCAGCTTGGCCCTGGGACAGGGCGGGTTGAATGAGCAGTTCTTC.

This clonotype was observed a few times. The chain recombines TRBV5-1 with TRBJ2-2; 10 positions agree with TRBD2. The length of the CDR3 is 15 residues. V shed 2 bases and J 6 bases; nucleotides not matched to a gene: 4. CDR1 SGHRS and CDR2 YFSETQ come from the germline V gene. The CDR3: CASSFASGGPGELFF. CDR3 coding DNA: TGCGCCAGCAGCTTTGCTAGCGGGGGTCCCGGGGAGCTGTTTTTT.

This clonotype was detected only once. The rearrangement links TRBV7-3 to TRBJ2-1; 10 positions match TRBD1. From germline, CDR1 is SGHTA and CDR2 FQGTGA. Losses at the gene ends were 5 bases for V and 7 bases for J; bases not matched to a gene: 8. The length of the CDR3 is 15 residues. The CDR3 here is CASSQFGQGGNEQFF. CDR3 sequence (DNA): TGTGCCAGCAGCCAATTCGGACAGGGGGGAAATGAGCAGTTCTTC.

The chain recombines TRBV30 with TRBJ2-7; D is perhaps TRBD1 or TRBD2 (5 bases each). Germline CDR1 GTSNPN, CDR2 SVGIG (reference sequence). The CDR3 is made up of 14 amino acids. With 2 bases removed from V and 3 bases from J, the gap between germline ends came to 14 bases. This chain's CDR3 is CAWSWDGSYYEQYF. The CDR3 nucleotides read TGTGCCTGGAGTTGGGACGGTAGTTACTACGAGCAGTACTTC.

The chain has TRBV20-1 and TRBJ1-2, with 7 bases identical to TRBD1. CDR1 is DFQATT, CDR2 SNEGSKA, per germline (reference sequence). The CDR3 has 14 amino acids. Unmatched junction bases numbered 5, after V lost 0 bases and J lost 4 bases. CDR3 bases: TGCAGTGCTAGAGATCGAGACAGGGTCTATGGCTACACCTTC. Translated: CSARDRDRVYGYTF.